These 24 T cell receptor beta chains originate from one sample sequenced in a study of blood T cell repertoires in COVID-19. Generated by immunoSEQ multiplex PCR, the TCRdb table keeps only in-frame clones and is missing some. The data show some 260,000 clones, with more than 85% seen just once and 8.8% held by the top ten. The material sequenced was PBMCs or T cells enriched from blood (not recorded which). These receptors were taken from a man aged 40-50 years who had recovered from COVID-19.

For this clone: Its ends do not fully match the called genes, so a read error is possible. CDR3: CANSYSEGTGNTIYF. For the CDR3, the DNA is TGTGCCAACAGTTACTCGGAGGGTACTGGAAACACCATATATTTT. The chain uses TRBV6-2 or TRBV6-3 and TRBJ1-3, with D unclear. The CDR3 has 15 amino acids. Germline loops: CDR1 MNHEY, CDR2 SVGEGT.

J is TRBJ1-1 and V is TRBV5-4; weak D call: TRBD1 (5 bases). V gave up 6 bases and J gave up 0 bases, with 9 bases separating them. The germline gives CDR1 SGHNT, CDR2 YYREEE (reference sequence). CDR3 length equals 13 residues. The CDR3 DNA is TGTGCCAGCACAACAGGTCTGAACACTGAAGCTTTCTTT. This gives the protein CASTTGLNTEAFF.

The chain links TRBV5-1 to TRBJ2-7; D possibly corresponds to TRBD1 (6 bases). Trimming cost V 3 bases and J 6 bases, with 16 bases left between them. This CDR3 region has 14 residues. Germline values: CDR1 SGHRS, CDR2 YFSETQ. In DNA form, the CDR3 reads TGCGCCAGCAGCTCCGGACAGCCCTCCACCGAGCAGTACTTC. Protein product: CASSSGQPSTEQYF.

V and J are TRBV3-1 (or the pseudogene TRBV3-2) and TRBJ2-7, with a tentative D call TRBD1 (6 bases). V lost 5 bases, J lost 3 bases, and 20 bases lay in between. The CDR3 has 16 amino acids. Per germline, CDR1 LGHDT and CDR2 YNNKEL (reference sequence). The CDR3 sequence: CASSYRYRDLSYEQYF. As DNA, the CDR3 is TGTGCCAGCAGCTATCGGTACAGGGATCTAAGCTACGAGCAGTACTTC.

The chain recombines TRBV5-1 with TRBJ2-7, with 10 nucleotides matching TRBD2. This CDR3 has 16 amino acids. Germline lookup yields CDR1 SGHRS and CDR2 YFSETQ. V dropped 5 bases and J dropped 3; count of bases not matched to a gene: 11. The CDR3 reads CASSSLGLATNYEQYF. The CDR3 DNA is TGCGCCAGCAGTTCCCTGGGACTAGCGACAAACTACGAGCAGTACTTC.

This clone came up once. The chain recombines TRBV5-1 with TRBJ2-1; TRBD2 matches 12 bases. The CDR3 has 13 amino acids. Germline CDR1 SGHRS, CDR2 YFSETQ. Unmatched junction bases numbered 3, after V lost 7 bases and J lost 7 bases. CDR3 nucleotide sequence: TGCGCCAGCTGGACTAGCGGGGTTAATGAGCAGTTCTTC. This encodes CASWTSGVNEQFF.

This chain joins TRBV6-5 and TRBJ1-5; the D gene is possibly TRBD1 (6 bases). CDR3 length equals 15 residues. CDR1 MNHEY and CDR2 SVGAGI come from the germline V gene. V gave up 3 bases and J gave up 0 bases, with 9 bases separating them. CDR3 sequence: CASSYYRDSNQPQHF. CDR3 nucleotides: TGTGCCAGCAGTTATTACAGGGATAGCAATCAGCCCCAGCATTTT.

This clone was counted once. CDR3 nucleotide sequence: TGTGCCAGCAGCTCCGGAGGCGAAGCTTTCTTT. This encodes CASSSGGEAFF. The chain employs TRBV6-5 and TRBJ1-1; unclear D gene. V was shortened by 6 bases and J by 8 bases, with 10 bases between the two germline ends. There are 11 residues in the CDR3. The germline CDR1 and CDR2 sequences are MNHEY and SVGAGI.

The CDR3 loop is CASSQGVEQFF. For the CDR3, the DNA is TGTGCCAGCAGTCAAGGAGTTGAGCAGTTCTTC. The V gene is TRBV5-6, the J gene TRBJ2-1; D gene ambiguous. Germline lookup yields CDR1 SGHDT and CDR2 YYEEEE. The CDR3 extends over 11 amino acids. Trimming stripped 5 bases from V and 9 bases from J, with 9 bases between.

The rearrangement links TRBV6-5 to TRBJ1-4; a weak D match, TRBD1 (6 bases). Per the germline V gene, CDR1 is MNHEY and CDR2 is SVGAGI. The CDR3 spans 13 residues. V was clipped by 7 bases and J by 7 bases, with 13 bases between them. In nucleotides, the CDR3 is TGTGCCAGCACCTTGATGGGGGCTGAAAAACTGTTTTTT. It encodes CASTLMGAEKLFF.

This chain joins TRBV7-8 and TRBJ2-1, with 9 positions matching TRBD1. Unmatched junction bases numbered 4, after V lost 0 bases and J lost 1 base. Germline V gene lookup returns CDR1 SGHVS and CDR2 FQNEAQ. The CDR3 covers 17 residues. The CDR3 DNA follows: TGTGCCAGCAGCTTAGCCACAGGGGGCATTTCCTACAATGAGCAGTTCTTC. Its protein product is CASSLATGGISYNEQFF. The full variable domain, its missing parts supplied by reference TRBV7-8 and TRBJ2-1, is GAGVSQSPRYKVAKRGQDVALRCDPISGHVSLFWYQQALGQGPEFLTYFQNEAQLDKSGLPSDRFFAERPEGSVSTLKIQRTQQEDSAVYLCASSLATGGISYNEQFFGPGTRLTVL.

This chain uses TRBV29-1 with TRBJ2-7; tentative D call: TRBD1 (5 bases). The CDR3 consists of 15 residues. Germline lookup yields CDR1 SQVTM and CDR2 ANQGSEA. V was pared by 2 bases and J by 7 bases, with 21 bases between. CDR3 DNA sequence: TGCAGCGTTGAACTGAAAGGGGCCCAAGATTCAGAGCAGTACTTC. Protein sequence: CSVELKGAQDSEQYF.

The CDR3 DNA sequence: TGTGCCAGCAGTGAAAGGACAGTGGGATCCTACGAGCAGTACTTC. This gives the protein CASSERTVGSYEQYF. The rearrangement joins TRBV2 to TRBJ2-7, with D possibly TRBD1 on 6 matching bases. Germline V gene lookup returns CDR1 SNHLY and CDR2 FYNNEI. V gave up 2 bases and J gave up 1 base, with 12 bases separating them. This CDR3 comprises 15 residues.

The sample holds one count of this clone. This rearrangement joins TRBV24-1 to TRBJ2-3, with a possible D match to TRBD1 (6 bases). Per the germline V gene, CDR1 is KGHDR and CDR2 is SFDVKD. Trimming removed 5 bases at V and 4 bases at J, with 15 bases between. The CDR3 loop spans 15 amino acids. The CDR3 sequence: CATSVGQLGPDTQYF. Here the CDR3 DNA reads TGTGCCACCAGTGTGGGACAACTTGGCCCAGATACGCAGTATTTT.

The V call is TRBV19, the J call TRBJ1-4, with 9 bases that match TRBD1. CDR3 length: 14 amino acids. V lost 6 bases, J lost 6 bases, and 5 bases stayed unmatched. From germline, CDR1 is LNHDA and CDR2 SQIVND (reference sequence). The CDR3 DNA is TGTGCCAGTAGCGCCGGGACAGGGTATGAAAAACTGTTTTTT. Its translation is CASSAGTGYEKLFF.

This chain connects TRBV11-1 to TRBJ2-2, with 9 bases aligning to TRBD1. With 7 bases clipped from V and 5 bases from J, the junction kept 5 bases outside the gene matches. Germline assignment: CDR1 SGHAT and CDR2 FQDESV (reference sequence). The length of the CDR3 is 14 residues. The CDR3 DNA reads TGTGCCAGCAACGACAGGGGGAGGACCGGGGAGCTGTTTTTT. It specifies CASNDRGRTGELFF.

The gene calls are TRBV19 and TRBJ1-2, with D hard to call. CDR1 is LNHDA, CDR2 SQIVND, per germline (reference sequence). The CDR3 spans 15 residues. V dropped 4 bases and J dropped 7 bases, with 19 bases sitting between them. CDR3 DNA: TGTGCCAGTAGTAGCGAGGGCTCGGCAGGAGGTGGCTACACCTTC. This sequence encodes CASSSEGSAGGGYTF.

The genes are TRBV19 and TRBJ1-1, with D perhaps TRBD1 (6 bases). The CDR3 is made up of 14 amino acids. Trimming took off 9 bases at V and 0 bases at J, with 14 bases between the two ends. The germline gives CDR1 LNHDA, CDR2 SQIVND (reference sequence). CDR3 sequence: CASKDRIMNTEAFF. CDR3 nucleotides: TGTGCCAGCAAGGACAGAATCATGAACACTGAAGCTTTCTTT.

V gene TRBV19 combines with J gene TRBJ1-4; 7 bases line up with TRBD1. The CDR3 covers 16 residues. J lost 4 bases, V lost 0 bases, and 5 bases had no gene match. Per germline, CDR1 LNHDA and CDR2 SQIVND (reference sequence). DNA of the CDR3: TGTGCCAGTAGTATAGATGCGGGACAGAATAATGAAAAACTGTTTTTT. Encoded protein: CASSIDAGQNNEKLFF.

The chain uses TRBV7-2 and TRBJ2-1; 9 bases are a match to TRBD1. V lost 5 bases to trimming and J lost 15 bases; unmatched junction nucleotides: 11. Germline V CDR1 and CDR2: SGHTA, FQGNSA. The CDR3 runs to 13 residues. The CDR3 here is CASSMDRGVLRFF. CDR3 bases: TGTGCCAGCAGCATGGACAGGGGAGTTCTTCGGTTCTTC.

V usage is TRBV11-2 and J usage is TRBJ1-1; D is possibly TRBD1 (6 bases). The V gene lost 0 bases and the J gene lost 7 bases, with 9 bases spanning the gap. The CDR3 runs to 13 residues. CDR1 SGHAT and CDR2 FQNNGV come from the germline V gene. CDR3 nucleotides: TGTGCCAGCAGCTTAGAACAGGGTGTTGAAGCTTTCTTT. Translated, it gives CASSLEQGVEAFF.

This CDR3 reads CASSPGTGEPNQPQHF. The CDR3 nucleotides read TGCGCCAGCAGCCCCGGGACAGGGGAGCCGAATCAGCCCCAGCATTTT. J is TRBJ1-5 and V is TRBV4-1; 10 bases are shared with TRBD1. The length of the CDR3 is 16 residues. Germline lookup yields CDR1 MGHRA and CDR2 YSYEKL. J lost 4 bases, V lost 4 bases, and 7 bases had no gene match.

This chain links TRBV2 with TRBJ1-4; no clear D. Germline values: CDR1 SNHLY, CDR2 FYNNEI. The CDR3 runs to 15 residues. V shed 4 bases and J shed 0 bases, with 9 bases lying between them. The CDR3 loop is CASSVLSATNEKLFF. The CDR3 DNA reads TGTGCCAGCAGTGTTCTAAGCGCAACTAATGAAAAACTGTTTTTT.

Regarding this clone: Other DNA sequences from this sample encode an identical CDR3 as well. CDR3: CASSRDYSYEQYF. The CDR3 nucleotides read TGCGCCAGCAGCCGGGACTATTCCTACGAGCAGTACTTC. The chain uses TRBV4-1 and TRBJ2-7; TRBD2 matches at 7 bases. This CDR3 spans 13 amino acids. From germline, CDR1 is MGHRA and CDR2 YSYEKL. The V and J ends lost 4 bases and 1 base, in that order; junction bases with no gene match: 1.